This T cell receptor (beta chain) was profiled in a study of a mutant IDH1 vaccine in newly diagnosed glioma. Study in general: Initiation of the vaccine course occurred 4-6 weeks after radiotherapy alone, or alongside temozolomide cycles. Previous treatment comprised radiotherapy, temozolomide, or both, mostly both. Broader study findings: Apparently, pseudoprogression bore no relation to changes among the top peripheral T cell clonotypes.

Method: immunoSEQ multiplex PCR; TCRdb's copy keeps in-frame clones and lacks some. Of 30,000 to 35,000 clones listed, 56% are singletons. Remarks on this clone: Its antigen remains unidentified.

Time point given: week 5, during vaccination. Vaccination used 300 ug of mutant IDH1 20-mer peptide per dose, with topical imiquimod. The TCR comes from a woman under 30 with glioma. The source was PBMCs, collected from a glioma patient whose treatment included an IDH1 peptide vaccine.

CDR3: CASSKVRGPDTQYF. The DNA of the CDR3 is TGTGCCAGCAGCAAGGTCCGGGGCCCAGATACGCAGTATTTT. The chain employs TRBV7-2 and TRBJ2-3; D could derive from TRBD1 or TRBD2 (5 bases each). The CDR3 covers 14 residues. V lost 5 bases, J lost 4 bases, and 13 bases lay in between. Germline lookup yields CDR1 SGHTA and CDR2 FQGNSA.